What follows are 29 T cell receptor beta chains derived from one specimen sequenced in a study of T cell responses to AZD1222 COVID-19 vaccine. TCRdb's table, derived via immunoSEQ multiplex PCR, lists solely in-frame clones and lacks some. The sample contains around 110,000 clones, 85% to 95% of which appear only once. The sample here was peripheral blood, taken on day 0 of AZD1222 vaccination. These receptors all come from an adult in good health.

The rearrangement joins TRBV15 to TRBJ2-5; the match to TRBD1 covers 9 bases. With V trimmed by 7 bases and J by 5 bases, 11 bases remained unmatched. Per germline, CDR1 LNHNV and CDR2 YYDKDF (reference sequence). CDR3 length: 15 residues. Written as DNA, the CDR3 is TGTGCCACCAACCGGGACAGGGTGGCCCGGGAGACCCAGTACTTC. It specifies CATNRDRVARETQYF.

The chain uses TRBV11-2 and TRBJ2-2; D unresolved. The CDR3 runs 12 residues. Deletions cut 5 bases from V and 7 bases from J, with 8 bases between. CDR1 and CDR2 from the germline V gene are SGHAT and FQNNGV. The CDR3: CASSPPYGELFF. CDR3 DNA: TGTGCCAGCAGCCCCCCATACGGGGAGCTGTTTTTT.

CDR3 sequence (DNA): TGTGCCAGCAGCGTGGCAGGGGGACCATATGGCTACACCTTC. Residues: CASSVAGGPYGYTF. V gene TRBV9 combines with J gene TRBJ1-2, with TRBD1 matching 7 bases. Germline CDR1 SGDLS, CDR2 YYNGEE. Losses at the gene ends were 2 bases for V and 5 bases for J; bases not matched to a gene: 6. The CDR3 loop spans 14 amino acids. Full variable domain (remainder filled in from reference TRBV9 and TRBJ1-2): DSGVTQTPKHLITATGQRVTLRCSPRSGDLSVYWYQQSLDQGLQFLIQYYNGEERAKGNILERFSAQQFPDLHSELNLSSLELGDSALYFCASSVAGGPYGYTFGSGTRLTVV.

The chain couples TRBV2 to TRBJ1-5, with D possibly matching TRBD1 (6 bases). The CDR3 runs 16 residues. CDR1 SNHLY and CDR2 FYNNEI come from the germline V gene. The V gene lost 6 bases and the J gene lost 0 bases, with 15 bases spanning the gap. The CDR3 loop reads CASRRRGGGSNQPQHF. The CDR3 region has the DNA TGTGCCAGCAGACGCCGGGGAGGGGGTAGCAATCAGCCCCAGCATTTT.

The J gene is TRBJ1-1, the V gene TRBV19; tentatively, D is TRBD1 (5 bases). The CDR3 totals 16 residues. CDR1 LNHDA and CDR2 SQIVND come from the germline V gene (reference sequence). The V end was cut by 10 bases, the J end by 7 bases, with 28 bases between. CDR3 region: CATSLVGRGGLGEAFF. The CDR3 DNA follows: TGTGCCACTAGCCTTGTTGGCCGGGGGGGATTGGGTGAAGCTTTCTTT.

Only one count was recorded for this clone. V gene TRBV28 combines with J gene TRBJ1-4; D possibly corresponds to TRBD1 (5 bases). V was trimmed by 8 bases and J by 8 bases, leaving 15 bases between them. This CDR3 comprises 13 residues. CDR1 and CDR2 from the germline V gene are MDHEN and SYDVKM. The CDR3 here is CASVGGMREKLFF. CDR3 sequence (DNA): TGTGCCAGCGTTGGGGGAATGAGGGAAAAACTGTTTTTT.

This chain uses TRBV12-3 or TRBV12-4 with TRBJ1-5; no clear D. CDR3 length: 13 amino acids. V was trimmed by 5 bases and J by 10 bases, leaving 15 bases between them. DNA for the CDR3: TGTGCCAGCAGTCCACTTGTATCCAGCCCCCAGCATTTT. It codes for CASSPLVSSPQHF.

J is TRBJ1-5 and V is TRBV19; no reliable D call. The length of the CDR3 is 13 residues. CDR1 is LNHDA and CDR2 is SQIVND in the germline V gene (reference sequence). The V and J ends lost 5 bases and 5 bases respectively, with 10 bases between them. Here the CDR3 DNA reads TGTGCCAGTAGTGATAATACCTATCAGCCCCAGCATTTT. Amino acid sequence: CASSDNTYQPQHF.

The chain combines TRBV6-2 or TRBV6-3 with TRBJ2-3; maybe TRBD1 (5 bases). In germline, CDR1 is MNHEY, CDR2 SVGEGT. The ends were cut back, 5 bases at V and 6 bases at J, with 12 bases in the middle. This CDR3 spans 13 amino acids. This CDR3 is CASSPKGLDTQYF. For the CDR3, the DNA is TGTGCCAGCAGTCCAAAGGGGCTTGATACGCAGTATTTT.

The chain has TRBV9 and TRBJ2-7; 8 bases are a match to TRBD1. Germline assignment: CDR1 SGDLS and CDR2 YYNGEE. Trimming took 0 bases from V and 0 from J; bases not matched to a gene: 2. This CDR3 comprises 15 residues. The CDR3 DNA reads as TGTGCCAGCAGCGTAGCCAGGGGGCTCTCCTACGAGCAGTACTTC. This codes for CASSVARGLSYEQYF.

A word on this clone: At one boundary the junction diverges from the germline segment, which might be a read error. This chain connects TRBV5-6 to TRBJ2-1, with 7 bases identical to TRBD2. Germline V CDR1 and CDR2: SGHDT, YYEEEE. This CDR3 spans 13 amino acids. CDR3 bases: TGTGCCAGCAGCTTGGCCGTAGCGGGTGGACTTCTCTTC. Its protein product is CASSLAVAGGLLF.

The chain is built from TRBV5-8 and TRBJ1-5; D is unclear. The CDR3 is 13 amino acids. Germline loops: CDR1 SGHTS, CDR2 YDEGEE. V was shortened by 7 bases and J by 0 bases, with 8 bases between the two germline ends. In DNA, the CDR3 is TGTGCCAGCCAGCAGTATAGCAATCAGCCCCAGCATTTT. It codes for CASQQYSNQPQHF. The full variable domain, completed using reference TRBV5-8 and TRBJ1-5, is EAGVTQSPTHLIKTRGQQATLRCSPISGHTSVYWYQQALGLGLQFLLWYDEGEERNRGNFPPRFSGRQFPNYSSELNVNALELEDSALYLCASQQYSNQPQHFGDGTRLSIL.

V and J are TRBV29-1 and TRBJ1-1; D perhaps matches TRBD1 (6 bases). With 4 bases removed from V and 4 bases from J, the gap between germline ends came to 16 bases. Germline lookup yields CDR1 SQVTM and CDR2 ANQGSEA. The CDR3 runs 14 residues. In nucleotides, the CDR3 is TGCAGCGTTGGAACTCAAGGGGGGTTCACTGAAGCTTTCTTT. Amino acid sequence: CSVGTQGGFTEAFF.

This chain uses TRBV28 with TRBJ1-1; possibly TRBD1 for D (5 bases). The CDR3 sequence is 11 residues long. Germline CDR1 reads MDHEN; CDR2 reads SYDVKM. The V end was cut by 5 bases, the J end by 9 bases, with 10 bases between. CDR3 sequence reads: CASSGDGKAFF. In DNA form, the CDR3 reads TGTGCCAGCAGTGGGGACGGGAAAGCTTTCTTT.

The V gene is TRBV3-1 (or the pseudogene TRBV3-2), the J gene TRBJ1-5, with 7 bases that match TRBD1. With 4 bases clipped from V and 4 bases from J, the junction kept 1 base outside the gene matches. CDR1 is LGHDT, CDR2 YNNKEL, per germline (reference sequence). This CDR3 region has 13 residues. In nucleotides, the CDR3 is TGTGCCAGCAGCCCACAGGGGAATCAGCCCCAGCATTTT. It codes for CASSPQGNQPQHF.

This chain uses TRBV3-1 (or the pseudogene TRBV3-2) with TRBJ2-7; TRBD1 matches 10 bases. This CDR3 comprises 15 residues. Trimming removed 3 bases from V and 6 bases from J; junction bases left unmatched: 8. CDR1 LGHDT and CDR2 YNNKEL come from the germline V gene (reference sequence). CDR3: CASSQRTGGISEQYF. CDR3 bases: TGTGCCAGCAGCCAGAGGACAGGGGGAATATCCGAGCAGTACTTC.

The chain links TRBV2 to TRBJ1-2; D is uncertain. The V end lost 2 bases, the J end lost 6 bases, and 7 bases lay between the germline ends. Germline V CDR1 and CDR2: SNHLY, FYNNEI. CDR3 length: 12 amino acids. The CDR3 DNA sequence: TGTGCCAGCAGTGAACTAAAGGATGGCTACACCTTC. It translates to CASSELKDGYTF.

The chain employs TRBV10-1 and TRBJ1-1; weak D call: TRBD1 (5 bases). Deletions cut 0 bases from V and 8 bases from J, with 16 bases between. The CDR3 covers 15 residues. CDR1 and CDR2 from the germline V gene are WNHNN and SYGVQD (reference sequence). In DNA form, the CDR3 reads TGCGCCAGCAGTGAGTCGTCTTTAGGGGCGAAGGAAGCTTTCTTT. It codes for CASSESSLGAKEAFF.

The chain employs TRBV6-5 and TRBJ2-7; D unresolved. From germline, CDR1 is MNHEY and CDR2 SVGAGI. The ends were cut back, 5 bases at V and 3 bases at J, with 14 bases in the middle. The CDR3 length is 14 residues. CDR3 DNA: TGTGCCAGCAGTCCTCGTGGAGCCATCTACGAGCAGTACTTC. As protein: CASSPRGAIYEQYF.

This chain's CDR3 is CASSLYLRGGQVPSSYNSPLHF. The CDR3 bases are TGTGCCAGCAGTTTATATCTGCGCGGCGGGCAGGTCCCCAGCTCCTATAATTCACCCCTCCACTTT. This rearrangement joins TRBV27 to TRBJ1-6; D unclear. Germline V gene lookup returns CDR1 MNHEY and CDR2 SMNVEV (reference sequence). V was shortened by 1 base and J by 0 bases, with 25 bases between the two germline ends. The CDR3 is 22 residues long.

This sequence joins TRBV4-1 and TRBJ1-5, with TRBD1 as a possible D gene (6 bases). V lost 4 bases, J lost 4 bases, and 26 bases lay in between. There are 19 residues in the CDR3. Germline-derived CDR1 and CDR2 are MGHRA and YSYEKL. CDR3 protein: CASSPSGTLYSSPNQPQHF. CDR3 coding DNA: TGCGCCAGCAGCCCTTCCGGGACATTGTATTCGTCCCCGAATCAGCCCCAGCATTTT.

This clone is labeled as medium-sized. This chain connects TRBV10-2 to TRBJ2-3; 7 bases agree with TRBD2. This CDR3 has 14 amino acids. Unmatched junction bases numbered 6, after V lost 7 bases and J lost 2 bases. Germline assignment: CDR1 WSHSY and CDR2 SAAADI. The CDR3 here is CASTGTTLTDTQYF. For the CDR3, the DNA is TGCGCCAGCACCGGGACTACCCTCACAGATACGCAGTATTTT.

This chain links TRBV6-5 with TRBJ2-5; D is possibly TRBD1 (6 bases). V lost 6 bases, J lost 5 bases, and 13 bases lay in between. Germline CDR1 and CDR2: MNHEY and SVGAGI. The CDR3 sequence is 13 residues long. The CDR3 reads CASSQITGETQYF. CDR3 coding DNA: TGTGCCAGCAGCCAGATTACAGGGGAGACCCAGTACTTC.

J is TRBJ2-7 and V is TRBV4-1, with 12 bases lining up with TRBD2. The V segment lost 0 bases and the J segment 4 bases; nucleotides outside the gene matches: 4. Germline V gene lookup returns CDR1 MGHRA and CDR2 YSYEKL. This CDR3 is built from 16 residues. The CDR3: CASSQETSGRSYEQYF. The CDR3 nucleotides read TGCGCCAGCAGCCAAGAGACTAGCGGGAGAAGTTACGAGCAGTACTTC.

V gene TRBV21-1 combines with J gene TRBJ2-1; the listed D gene, TRBD2, was not tested against the DNA. TRBV21-1 is tagged as a pseudogene. The CDR3 is made up of 17 amino acids. The CDR3 coding sequence is TGTGCCAGCAGCAAAGGCCTAGCGGGAGACTCCTACAATGAGCAGTTCTTC. Its protein is CASSKGLAGDSYNEQFF.

The chain combines TRBV6-1 with TRBJ1-4; D may be TRBD1 (5 bases). The CDR3 runs 17 residues. V was trimmed by 3 bases and J by 0 bases, leaving 14 bases between them. Germline lookup yields CDR1 MNHNS and CDR2 SASEGT. Here the CDR3 reads CASSDLGDRPTNEKLFF. The CDR3 nucleotides are TGTGCCAGCAGTGATTTGGGGGACCGGCCAACTAATGAAAAACTGTTTTTT.

The J gene is TRBJ2-1, the V gene TRBV3-1 (or the pseudogene TRBV3-2); possible D gene TRBD2, 5 bases. The CDR3 sequence is 15 residues long. Trimming removed 4 bases at V and 4 bases at J, with 14 bases between. Germline V CDR1 and CDR2: LGHDT, YNNKEL (reference sequence). CDR3 sequence (DNA): TGTGCCAGCAGCCTCCGGACTCCCCAGTACAATGAGCAGTTCTTC. Protein product: CASSLRTPQYNEQFF.

The gene calls are TRBV2 and TRBJ1-1, with D unresolved. The germline CDR1 and CDR2 sequences are SNHLY and FYNNEI. The ends were cut back, 10 bases at V and 0 bases at J, with 18 bases in the middle. The CDR3 has 15 residues. The DNA of the CDR3 is TGTGCCACCTCAAGGGAAACCGCCTTGAACACTGAAGCTTTCTTT. Protein product: CATSRETALNTEAFF.

The genes are TRBV7-9 and TRBJ2-7; D not certain. This CDR3 spans 15 amino acids. Trimming cost V 3 bases and J 7 bases, with 19 bases left between them. Germline V gene data show CDR1 as SEHNR and CDR2 as FQNEAQ (reference sequence). This CDR3 reads CASSFLSGLKREQYF. CDR3 DNA sequence: TGTGCCAGCAGCTTCCTCTCTGGCCTCAAGAGGGAGCAGTACTTC.